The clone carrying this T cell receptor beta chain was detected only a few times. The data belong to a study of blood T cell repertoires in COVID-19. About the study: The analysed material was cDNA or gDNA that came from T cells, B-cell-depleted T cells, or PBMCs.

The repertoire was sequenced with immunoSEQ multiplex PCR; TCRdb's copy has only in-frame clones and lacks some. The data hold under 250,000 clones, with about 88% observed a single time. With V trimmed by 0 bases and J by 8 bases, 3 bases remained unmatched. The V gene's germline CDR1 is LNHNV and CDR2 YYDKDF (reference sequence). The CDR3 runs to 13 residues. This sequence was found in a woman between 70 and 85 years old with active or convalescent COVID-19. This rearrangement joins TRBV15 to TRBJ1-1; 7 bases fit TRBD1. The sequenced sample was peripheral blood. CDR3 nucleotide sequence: TGTGCCACCAGCAGAGATCGGGACAGCGAAGCTTTCTTT. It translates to CATSRDRDSEAFF.